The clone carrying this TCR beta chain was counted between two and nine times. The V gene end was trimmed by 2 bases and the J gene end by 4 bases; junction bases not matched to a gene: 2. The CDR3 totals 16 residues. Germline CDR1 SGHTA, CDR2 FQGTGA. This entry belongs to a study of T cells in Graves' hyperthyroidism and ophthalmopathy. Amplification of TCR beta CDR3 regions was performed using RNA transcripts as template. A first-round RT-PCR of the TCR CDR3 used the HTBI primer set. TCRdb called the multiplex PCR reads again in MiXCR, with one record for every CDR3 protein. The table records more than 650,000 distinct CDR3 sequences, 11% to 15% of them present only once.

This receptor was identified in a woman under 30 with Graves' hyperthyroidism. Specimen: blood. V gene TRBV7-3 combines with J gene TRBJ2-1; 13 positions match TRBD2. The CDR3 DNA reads TGTGCCAGCAGCTTAGTGGGACTAGCGGGATACAATGAGCAGTTCTTC. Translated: CASSLVGLAGYNEQFF.